This TCR beta chain was found in a study of shared clonotypes between healthy human individuals. Naive CD4+ cells were CD45RA-selected; the remaining cells were memory. The method was immunoSEQ multiplex PCR; TCRdb's version includes in-frame clones alone and lacks a portion of them. The repertoire holds roughly 2.5 million clones, approximately 92% seen once, with under 0.15% in the top ten. This CDR3 is built from 15 residues. The rearrangement joins TRBV21-1 to TRBJ2-7; the DNA was not used to check the table's D call, TRBD2. TRBV21-1 is a listed pseudogene. The sequencing sample was made of naive CD4+ T cells sorted from blood. Indicated subset: CD45RA+ positively selected. The receptor was derived from a man aged 18-30 years in good health. CDR3 nucleotide sequence: TGTGCCAGCAGCTCCTTGGGGGGGTTCTCCTACGAGCAGTACTTC. Protein product: CASSSLGGFSYEQYF.